The clone carrying this T cell receptor beta chain was detected a few times. This sample was taken from a study of T cell repertoires in cytomegalovirus infection. Germline CDR1 reads MGHDK; CDR2 reads SYGVNS. This CDR3 has 16 residues. The V end was cut by 0 bases, the J end by 3 bases, with 13 bases between. TCRdb redid the calling of the reads with MiXCR, one entry per CDR3 protein. The sample contains about 230,000 distinct CDR3 sequences, roughly 22% of which appear only once. V and J are TRBV25-1 and TRBJ2-3; D is ambiguous. The sample comprised CD8+ T cells from PBMCs. The sequence was obtained from a human donor in good health (CMV status not recorded). Some clones in this sample may be carry-over from other donors' samples. The CDR3 coding sequence is TGTGCCAGCAGTGAATATAGGGCTTCGAGGACAGATACGCAGTATTTT. Amino acid sequence: CASSEYRASRTDTQYF.